This T cell receptor beta chain was captured by sequencing in a study of OX40 agonist ivuxolimab in advanced cancers. About the full investigation: Ivuxolimab, which targeted the costimulatory receptor OX40 (CD134), was an agonistic, fully human IgG2 monoclonal antibody. Intravenous ivuxolimab was administered to patients every 2 weeks at six dose levels: 0.01, 0.1, 0.3, 1.5, 3 and 10 mg/kg. Among the approximately 50 dose-escalation patients, some 20 had hepatocellular carcinoma, approximately 15 melanoma, 9 renal cell carcinoma and 9 head and neck cancer. A male proportion of roughly 80% and a mean age of around 60 years, ranging from 23 to 79, were recorded for the dose-escalation cohort. Prior anti-PD-1, anti-PD-L1 or anti-CTLA-4 therapy was permitted, and 35% to 40% of dose-escalation patients had received checkpoint inhibitors. Partial responses occurred in three dose-escalation patients, of whom one had hepatocellular carcinoma and two had cutaneous melanoma. The purpose of peripheral TCRbeta sequencing was to test whether ivuxolimab changed TCR sequence diversity and led to clonal T-cell expansion. The paper describes the monotherapy dose-escalation part (N = 52 patients) of the phase I trial of ivuxolimab. Overall study results and their limits: In partial responders in the 0.1-3.0 mg/kg groups, normalized peripheral clonal expansion was found to be among the lowest, especially among CD8+ T cells. Clonal expansion of both CD4+ and CD8+ blood T cells was observed from baseline to week 6 at doses 0.1 to 3.0 mg/kg. Low levels of normalized T-cell clonal expansion were also seen in some patients who did not respond. On average, CD8+ T cells showed more expanded clones than CD4+ T cells after ivuxolimab. Which antigens the clonally expanded peripheral T cells were specific for was not determined.

In regard to this clone: The specificity of this receptor is unknown. No quality values exist for individual bases; no much larger clone is one base distant.

Patients with a history of autoimmune disease or receiving systemic immunosuppression were excluded from the trial. Peripheral blood for TCR sequencing was collected from all dose cohorts at baseline, on cycle 4 day 1, and on cycle 7 day 1. The samples were drawn from a first-in-human, open-label, multicenter phase I dose-escalation trial of ivuxolimab. Adults with locally advanced or metastatic melanoma, renal cell, hepatocellular, or head and neck squamous cell carcinoma were enrolled in the trial. Before TCR sequencing, CD4+ T cells and CD8+ T cells from peripheral blood were sorted into separate populations. Genomic DNA was isolated from the sorted cells so that the TCRbeta CDR3 region could be sequenced. TCRbeta CDR3 regions were sequenced using the immunoSEQ Assay. TCRdb obtained this table from immuneACCESS and retained in-frame rearrangements with V and J assigned. These tables miss some clones; where compared with another copy, unresolved V genes account for less than half of the shortfall, and the remainder is unexplained. The sample has tens of thousands of clones on record, roughly 84% of them singletons. The top ten clonotypes cover 0.4% to 0.55% of the sample.

The V and J ends are trimmed by 4 bases and 5 bases, leaving 15 bases between them. The germline V gene encodes CDR1 LNHDA and CDR2 SQIVND (reference sequence). Counted from cysteine to phenylalanine, this CDR3 has 15 amino acids. Kept here is only the CDR3 DNA, which spans 45 bases and is read in frame from base 1. Sequencing was performed on CD4+ or CD8+ T cells sorted from blood, taken in a trial of the OX40 agonist ivuxolimab. The chain joins TRBV19 to TRBJ1-5, with the D gene not clear enough to name. This TCR came from an adult with an advanced solid tumor such as melanoma, head and neck, liver or kidney cancer. CDR3 sequence: CASSKERQAHQPQHF. In nucleotides, the sequence is TGTGCCAGTAGTAAGGAAAGGCAGGCCCATCAGCCCCAGCATTTT.